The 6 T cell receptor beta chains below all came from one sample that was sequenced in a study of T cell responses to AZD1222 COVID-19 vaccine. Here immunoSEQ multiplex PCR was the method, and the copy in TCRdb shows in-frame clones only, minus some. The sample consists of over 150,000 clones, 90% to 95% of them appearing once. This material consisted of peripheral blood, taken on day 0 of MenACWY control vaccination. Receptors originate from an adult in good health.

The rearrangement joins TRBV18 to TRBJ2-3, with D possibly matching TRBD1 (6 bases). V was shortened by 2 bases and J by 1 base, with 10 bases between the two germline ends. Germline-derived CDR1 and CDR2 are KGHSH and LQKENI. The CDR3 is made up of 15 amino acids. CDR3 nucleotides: TGTGCCAGCTCACCAGGACAGCAAGGCACAGATACGCAGTATTTT. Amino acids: CASSPGQQGTDTQYF.

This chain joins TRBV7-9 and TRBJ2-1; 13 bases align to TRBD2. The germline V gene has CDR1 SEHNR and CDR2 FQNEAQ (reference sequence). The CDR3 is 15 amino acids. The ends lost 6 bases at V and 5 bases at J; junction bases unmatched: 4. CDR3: CASRQGLAGNNEQFF. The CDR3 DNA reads TGTGCCAGCAGACAGGGACTAGCGGGGAACAATGAGCAGTTCTTC.

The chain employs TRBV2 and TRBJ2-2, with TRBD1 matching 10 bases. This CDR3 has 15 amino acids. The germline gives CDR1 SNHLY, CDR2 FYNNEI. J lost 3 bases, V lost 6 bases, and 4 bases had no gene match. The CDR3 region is CASSPGQGYTGELFF. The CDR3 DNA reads TGTGCCAGCAGCCCGGGACAGGGGTACACCGGGGAGCTGTTTTTT.

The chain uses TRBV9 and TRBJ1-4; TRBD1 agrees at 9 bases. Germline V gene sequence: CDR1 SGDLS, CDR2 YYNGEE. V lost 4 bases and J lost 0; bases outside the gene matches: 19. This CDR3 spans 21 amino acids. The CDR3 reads CASSPRVPGLGQGSTNEKLFF. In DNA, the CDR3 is TGTGCCAGCAGCCCACGAGTCCCAGGATTGGGACAGGGTTCAACTAATGAAAAACTGTTTTTT.

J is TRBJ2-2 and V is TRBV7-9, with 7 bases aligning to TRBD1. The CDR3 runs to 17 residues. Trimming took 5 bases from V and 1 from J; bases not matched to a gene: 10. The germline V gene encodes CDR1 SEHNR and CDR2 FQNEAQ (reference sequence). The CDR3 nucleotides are TGTGCCAGCAGCCGTACCAACAGGGGAAGGAACACCGGGGAGCTGTTTTTT. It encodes CASSRTNRGRNTGELFF.

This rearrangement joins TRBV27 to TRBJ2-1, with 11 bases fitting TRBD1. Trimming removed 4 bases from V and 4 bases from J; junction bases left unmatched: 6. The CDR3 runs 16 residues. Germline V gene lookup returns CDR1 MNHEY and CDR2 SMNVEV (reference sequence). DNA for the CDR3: TGTGCCAGCAGTTCCCTCGGGACAGGGGGTTACAATGAGCAGTTCTTC. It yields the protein CASSSLGTGGYNEQFF.